The following is a TCR beta chain sequence with its context. What it binds is unknown. The sample is drawn from a study of cytomegalovirus exposure and HLA in healthy donors. In the study overall: Per a later analysis, the approximately 700 first-cohort and 120 validation repertoires shared one platform.

The repertoire was sequenced with immunoSEQ multiplex PCR; TCRdb's copy has only in-frame clones and lacks some. The sample shows fewer than 200,000 clones, 85% to 90% of them seen only once. The roughly 120-subject validation cohort, separate from the approximately 630-subject first cohort, included the donors. This CDR3 region has 13 residues. CDR1 is SGHVS and CDR2 is FQNEAQ in the germline V gene. V lost 8 bases and J lost 0, with 10 bases in between. Study-level points and caveats: According to the study, roughly 160 TCR beta chains were cytomegalovirus-associated. Whilst most TCR sequences proved rare, a subset of public TCRs occurred across many donors.

This TCR came from a woman in her 30s in good health and CMV-seronegative. This chain connects TRBV7-8 to TRBJ1-1; D is undetermined. What was sequenced was PBMCs. CDR3 in DNA: TGTGCCAGCCGCCGGGCCCTGAACACTGAAGCTTTCTTT. Translated, it gives CASRRALNTEAFF.